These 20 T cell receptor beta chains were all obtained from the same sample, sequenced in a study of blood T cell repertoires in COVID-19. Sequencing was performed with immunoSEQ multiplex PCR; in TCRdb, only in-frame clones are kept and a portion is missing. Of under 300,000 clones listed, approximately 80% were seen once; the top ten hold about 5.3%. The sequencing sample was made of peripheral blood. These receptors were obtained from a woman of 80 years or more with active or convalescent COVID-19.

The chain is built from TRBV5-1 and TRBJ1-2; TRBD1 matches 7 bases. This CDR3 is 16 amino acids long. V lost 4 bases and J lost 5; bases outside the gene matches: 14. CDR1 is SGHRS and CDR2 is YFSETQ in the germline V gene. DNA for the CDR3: TGCGCCAGCAGCGGAGGGACAGAGGGTATGCTATATGGCTACACCTTC. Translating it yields CASSGGTEGMLYGYTF.

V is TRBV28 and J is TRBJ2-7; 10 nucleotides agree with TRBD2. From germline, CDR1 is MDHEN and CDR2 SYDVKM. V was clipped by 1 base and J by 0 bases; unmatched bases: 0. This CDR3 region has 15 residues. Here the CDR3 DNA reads TGTGCCAGCAGTTTATCTAGCGGGGGCTCCTACGAGCAGTACTTC. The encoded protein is CASSLSSGGSYEQYF.

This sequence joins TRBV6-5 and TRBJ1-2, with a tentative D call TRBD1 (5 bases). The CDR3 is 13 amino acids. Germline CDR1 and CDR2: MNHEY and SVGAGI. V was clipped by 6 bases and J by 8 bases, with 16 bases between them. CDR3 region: CASSPAGGGGYTF. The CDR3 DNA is TGTGCCAGCAGCCCGGCGGGGGGAGGAGGCTACACCTTC.

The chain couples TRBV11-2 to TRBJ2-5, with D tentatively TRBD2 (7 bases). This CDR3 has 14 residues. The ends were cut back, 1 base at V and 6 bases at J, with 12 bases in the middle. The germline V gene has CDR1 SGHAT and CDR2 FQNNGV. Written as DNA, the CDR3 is TGTGCCAGCAGCTTAGGGGGGGGGCCTAAGACCCAGTACTTC. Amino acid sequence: CASSLGGGPKTQYF.

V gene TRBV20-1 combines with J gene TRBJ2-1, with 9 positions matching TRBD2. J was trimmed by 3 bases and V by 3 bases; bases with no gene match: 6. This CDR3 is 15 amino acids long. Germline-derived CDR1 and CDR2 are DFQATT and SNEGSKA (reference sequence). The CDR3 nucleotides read TGCAGTGCTAGTCCTCCTAGCGGGGTCTACAATGAGCAGTTCTTC. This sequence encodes CSASPPSGVYNEQFF.

In DNA, the CDR3 is TGTGCCAGCAGCCAAGATGGCGGGGGTGGAGTCACAGATACGCAGTATTTT. Amino acids: CASSQDGGGGVTDTQYF. The gene calls are TRBV14 and TRBJ2-3; 7 nucleotides align to TRBD2. In germline, CDR1 is SGHDN, CDR2 FVKESK. CDR3 length: 17 residues. With 0 bases clipped from V and 2 bases from J, the junction kept 8 bases outside the gene matches.

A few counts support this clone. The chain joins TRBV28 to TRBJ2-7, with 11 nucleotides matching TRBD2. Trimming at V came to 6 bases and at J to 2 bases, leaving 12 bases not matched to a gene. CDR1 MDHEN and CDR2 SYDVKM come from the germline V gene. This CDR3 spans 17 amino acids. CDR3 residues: CASSLTRSSGRPYEQYF. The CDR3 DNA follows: TGTGCCAGCAGCCTGACCAGGTCTAGCGGGAGGCCCTACGAGCAGTACTTC.

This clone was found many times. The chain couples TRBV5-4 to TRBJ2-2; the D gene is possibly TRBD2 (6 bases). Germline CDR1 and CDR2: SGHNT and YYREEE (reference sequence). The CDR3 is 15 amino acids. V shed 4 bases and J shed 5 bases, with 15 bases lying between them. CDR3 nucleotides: TGTGCCAGCAGCACCGGGGCTCGGGGGACCGGGGAGCTGTTTTTT. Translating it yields CASSTGARGTGELFF.

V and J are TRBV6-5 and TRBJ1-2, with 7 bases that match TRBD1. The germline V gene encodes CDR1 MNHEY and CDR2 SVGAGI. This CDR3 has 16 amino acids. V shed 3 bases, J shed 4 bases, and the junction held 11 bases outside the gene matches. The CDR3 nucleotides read TGTGCCAGCAGTTATGGTCCGGCAGGGGGGATCTATGGCTACACCTTC. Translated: CASSYGPAGGIYGYTF.

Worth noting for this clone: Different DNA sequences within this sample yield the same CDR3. The CDR3 coding sequence is TGTGCCAGCAGGGGGGGGCAGGGGTCGTACGAGCAGTACTTC. Its protein is CASRGGQGSYEQYF. This chain connects TRBV2 to TRBJ2-7; tentative D call: TRBD2 (7 bases). Trimming took off 6 bases at V and 4 bases at J, with 16 bases between the two ends. CDR3 length equals 14 residues. CDR1 is SNHLY and CDR2 is FYNNEI in the germline V gene.

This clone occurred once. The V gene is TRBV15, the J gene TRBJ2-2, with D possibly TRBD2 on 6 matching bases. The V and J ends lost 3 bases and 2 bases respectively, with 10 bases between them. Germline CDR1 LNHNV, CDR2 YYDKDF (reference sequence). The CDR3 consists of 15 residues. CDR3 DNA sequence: TGTGCCACCAGCAGGGGACTCACCAACACCGGGGAGCTGTTTTTT. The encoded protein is CATSRGLTNTGELFF.

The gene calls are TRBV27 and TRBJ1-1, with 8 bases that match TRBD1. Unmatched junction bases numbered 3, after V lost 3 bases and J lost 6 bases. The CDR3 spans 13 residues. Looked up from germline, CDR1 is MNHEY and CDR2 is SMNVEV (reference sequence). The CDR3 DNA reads TGTGCCAGCAGTTTTAGACAGGGGCCTGAAGCTTTCTTT. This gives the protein CASSFRQGPEAFF.

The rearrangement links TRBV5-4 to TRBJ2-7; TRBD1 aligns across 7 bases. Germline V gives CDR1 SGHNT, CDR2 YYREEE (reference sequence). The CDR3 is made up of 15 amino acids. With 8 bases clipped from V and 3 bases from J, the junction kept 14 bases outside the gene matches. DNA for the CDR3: TGTGCCAGTAAAAACTCGACAGGGTCGGTCTACGAGCAGTACTTC. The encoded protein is CASKNSTGSVYEQYF.

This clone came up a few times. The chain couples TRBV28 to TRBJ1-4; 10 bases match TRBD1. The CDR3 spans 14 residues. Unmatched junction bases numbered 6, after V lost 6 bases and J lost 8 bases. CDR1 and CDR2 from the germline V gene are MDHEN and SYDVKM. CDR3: CASRRGQGYEKLFF. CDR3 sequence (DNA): TGTGCCAGCAGGAGGGGACAGGGGTACGAAAAACTGTTTTTT.

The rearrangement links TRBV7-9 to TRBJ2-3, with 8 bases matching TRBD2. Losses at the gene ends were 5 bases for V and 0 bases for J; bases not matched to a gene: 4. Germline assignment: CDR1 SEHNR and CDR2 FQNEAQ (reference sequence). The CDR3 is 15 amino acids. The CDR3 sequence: CASSPRLASTDTQYF. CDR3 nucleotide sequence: TGTGCCAGCAGCCCTAGACTAGCGAGCACAGATACGCAGTATTTT.

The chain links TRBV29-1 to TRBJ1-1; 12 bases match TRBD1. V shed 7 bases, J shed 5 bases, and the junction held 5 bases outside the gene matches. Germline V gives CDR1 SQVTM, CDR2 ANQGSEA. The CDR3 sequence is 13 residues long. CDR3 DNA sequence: TGCAGCGGGGGACAGGGGGCGAGAACTGAAGCTTTCTTT. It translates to CSGGQGARTEAFF.

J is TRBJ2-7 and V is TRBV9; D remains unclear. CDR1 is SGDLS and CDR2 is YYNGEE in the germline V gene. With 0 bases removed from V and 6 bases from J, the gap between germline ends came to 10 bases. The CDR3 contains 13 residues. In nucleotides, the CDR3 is TGTGCCAGCAGCGTAGACCAGGTTGGCGAGCAGTACTTC. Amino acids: CASSVDQVGEQYF. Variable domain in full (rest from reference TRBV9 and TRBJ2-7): DSGVTQTPKHLITATGQRVTLRCSPRSGDLSVYWYQQSLDQGLQFLIQYYNGEERAKGNILERFSAQQFPDLHSELNLSSLELGDSALYFCASSVDQVGEQYFGPGTRLTVT.

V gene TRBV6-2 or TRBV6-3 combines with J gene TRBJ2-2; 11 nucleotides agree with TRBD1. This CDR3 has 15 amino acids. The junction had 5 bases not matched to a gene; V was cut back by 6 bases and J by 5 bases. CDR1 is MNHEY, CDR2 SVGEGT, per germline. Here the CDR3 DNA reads TGTGCCAGCAGCGGACAGGGGGCGTTAACCGGGGAGCTGTTTTTT. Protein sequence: CASSGQGALTGELFF.

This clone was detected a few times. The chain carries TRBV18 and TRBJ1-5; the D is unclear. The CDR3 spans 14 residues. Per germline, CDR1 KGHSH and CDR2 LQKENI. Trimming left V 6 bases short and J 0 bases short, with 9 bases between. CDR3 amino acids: CASSGLYSNQPQHF. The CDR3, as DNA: TGTGCCAGCTCCGGACTGTATAGCAATCAGCCCCAGCATTTT. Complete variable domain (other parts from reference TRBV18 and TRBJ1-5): NAGVMQNPRHLVRRRGQEARLRCSPMKGHSHVYWYRQLPEEGLKFMVYLQKENIIDESGMPKERFSAEFPKEGPSILRIQQVVRGDSAAYFCASSGLYSNQPQHFGDGTRLSIL.

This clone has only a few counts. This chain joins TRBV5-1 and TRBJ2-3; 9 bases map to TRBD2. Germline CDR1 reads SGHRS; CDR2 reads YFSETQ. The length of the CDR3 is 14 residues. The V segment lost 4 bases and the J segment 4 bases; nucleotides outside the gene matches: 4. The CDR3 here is CASSRGLAPDTQYF. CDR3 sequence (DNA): TGCGCCAGCAGCCGGGGACTAGCTCCAGATACGCAGTATTTT.